This T cell receptor beta chain was recovered during a study of blood T cell repertoires in COVID-19. Turning to the study itself: Samples of COVID-19 (acute and convalescent) were obtained from the United States, Italy and Spain. Sample material is recorded as cDNA or gDNA derived from T cells, B-cell-depleted T cells, or PBMCs.

As handled by the study authors: Nucleated cell number was recorded as an estimate derived from reference gene primer amplification. Data came from immunoSEQ multiplex PCR; TCRdb stores just in-frame clones and leaves some out. V and J calls and clone size are given by that table; D and trimming were obtained from the DNA. The data show some 200,000 clones, around nine tenths seen once. The sequenced material came from peripheral blood. The receptor was isolated from a man younger than 35 with active or convalescent COVID-19.

The CDR3, as DNA: TGTGCCAGCAGCTTACCCCTCCCAGGGAACACTGAAGCTTTCTTT. Its protein product is CASSLPLPGNTEAFF. The chain combines TRBV7-9 with TRBJ1-1; D is unresolved. This CDR3 spans 15 amino acids. Trimming took 2 bases from V and 1 from J, leaving 11 bases between them. CDR1 is SEHNR, CDR2 FQNEAQ, per germline (reference sequence).